Below are 27 T cell receptor beta chains sequenced from a single sample in a study of response to subunit inactivated influenza vaccine. Via MiXCR, TCRdb re-called the RT-PCR reads, giving one row per CDR3 protein. This repertoire shows 590,000 or so distinct CDR3 sequences, 11% to 15% found once; its top ten account for 7.6%. The sample in question was PBMCs from blood, obtained approximately 15 days before vaccination. These receptors came from a man in his forties or fifties who received an inactivated influenza vaccine.

The chain recombines TRBV20-1 with TRBJ2-5; possible D gene TRBD1, 5 bases. CDR1 is DFQATT and CDR2 is SNEGSKA in the germline V gene (reference sequence). CDR3 length: 10 amino acids. This CDR3 is CTGAKETQYF. CDR3 coding DNA: TGCACTGGGGCGAAAGAGACCCAGTACTTC.

Only a few counts were recorded for this clonotype. The rearrangement uses TRBV20-1 and TRBJ2-2, with D perhaps TRBD1 (5 bases). Germline V lookup: CDR1 DFQATT, CDR2 SNEGSKA (reference sequence). The CDR3 extends over 14 amino acids. Trimming removed 3 bases at V and 4 bases at J, with 12 bases between. CDR3 DNA sequence: TGCAGTGCTAGGGGTGGGGCCGGCACCGGGGAGCTGTTTTTT. Translating gives CSARGGAGTGELFF.

This chain connects TRBV3-1 to TRBJ2-1; maybe TRBD2 (5 bases). The CDR3 extends over 16 amino acids. The ends were cut back, 2 bases at V and 2 bases at J, with 13 bases in the middle. Looked up from germline, CDR1 is LGHDT and CDR2 is YNNKEL (reference sequence). The CDR3 is CASSQTRSLAYNEQFF. In DNA form, the CDR3 reads TGTGCCAGCAGCCAAACTAGGTCTCTTGCCTACAATGAGCAGTTCTTC.

This clonotype was seen a few times. This sequence joins TRBV10-2 and TRBJ1-1; TRBD1 aligns across 7 bases. The CDR3 covers 11 residues. The J segment lost 11 bases and the V segment lost 6 bases, leaving 6 bases of the junction unmatched. CDR1 is WSHSY, CDR2 SAAADI, per germline. CDR3 sequence: CASSRTGDAFF. CDR3 coding DNA: TGCGCCAGCAGCCGGACAGGAGACGCTTTCTTT.

This clonotype was picked up many times. The chain joins TRBV5-1 to TRBJ2-7, with D maybe TRBD1 (6 bases). CDR3 size: 16 residues. Per the germline V gene, CDR1 is SGHRS and CDR2 is YFSETQ. Trimming pared 0 bases from V and 4 bases from J, leaving 17 bases between. The DNA for the CDR3 is TGCGCCAGCAGCTTGGCCATTTCCAGGGGAGAATACGAGCAGTACTTC. Amino acid sequence: CASSLAISRGEYEQYF.

The chain has TRBV6-2 or TRBV6-3 and TRBJ1-5; D possibly corresponds to TRBD1 (6 bases). This CDR3 is built from 17 residues. Trimming cost V 8 bases and J 1 base, with 21 bases left between them. Germline V CDR1 and CDR2: MNHEY, SVGEGT. The CDR3: CASYPATGFWSNQPQHF. In DNA, the CDR3 is TGTGCCAGCTACCCTGCTACAGGGTTTTGGAGCAATCAGCCCCAGCATTTT.

The genes are TRBV12-3 or TRBV12-4 and TRBJ1-1, with D hard to call. Trimming took off 3 bases at V and 0 bases at J, with 8 bases between the two ends. CDR3 length: 14 amino acids. CDR3 sequence reads: CASSLSYMNTEAFF. The CDR3 DNA follows: TGTGCCAGCAGTTTGAGCTACATGAACACTGAAGCTTTCTTT.

This clonotype was counted a few times. The chain joins TRBV15 to TRBJ2-5, with a weak D call TRBD2 (5 bases). The CDR3 runs to 14 residues. V was cut by 4 bases and J by 2 bases, with 11 bases left in between. Germline-derived CDR1 and CDR2 are LNHNV and YYDKDF (reference sequence). In nucleotides, the CDR3 is TGTGCCACCAGCACTCGGGATTCTCAAGAGACCCAGTACTTC. Amino acid sequence: CATSTRDSQETQYF.

The chain has TRBV6-2 or TRBV6-3 and TRBJ2-2; D remains unclear. Trimming took off 5 bases at V and 8 bases at J, with 15 bases between the two ends. Looked up from germline, CDR1 is MNHEY and CDR2 is SVGEGT. There are 14 residues in the CDR3. In nucleotides, the CDR3 is TGTGCCAGCAGTCGGACGATGGCCTTGGGGGAGCTGTTTTTT. Translating it yields CASSRTMALGELFF.

Points on this clonotype: Germline is not matched at one junction end, which may reflect a read error. The CDR3 nucleotides read TGTGCTAGCAGTAGCGGGGGGGCCGGCCAAGAGACCCAGTACTTC. Amino acid sequence: CASSSGGAGQETQYF. The J gene is TRBJ2-5, the V gene TRBV7-7; 11 nucleotides agree with TRBD2. Germline CDR1 and CDR2: SSHAT and FNYEAQ (reference sequence). The CDR3 is 15 amino acids.

This clonotype was counted between two and nine times. The chain combines TRBV19 with TRBJ2-1, with TRBD2 matching 14 bases. Germline CDR1 reads LNHDA; CDR2 reads SQIVND (reference sequence). The CDR3 extends over 16 amino acids. V dropped 3 bases and J dropped 4; count of bases not matched to a gene: 2. The CDR3 bases are TGTGCCAGTAGTATGGGACTAGCGGGAGTATACAATGAGCAGTTCTTC. It translates to CASSMGLAGVYNEQFF.

This chain connects TRBV5-1 to TRBJ2-2, with TRBD1 identical over 9 bases. Germline V CDR1 and CDR2: SGHRS, YFSETQ. This CDR3 spans 16 amino acids. V trimming: 0 bases; J trimming: 6 bases; junction bases outside the gene matches: 6. CDR3 sequence: CASSLAWTGEAGELFF. DNA for the CDR3: TGCGCCAGCAGCTTGGCTTGGACAGGGGAAGCCGGGGAGCTGTTTTTT.

This clonotype has a count of ten or more. V is TRBV13 and J is TRBJ2-5; D call uncertain. V lost 5 bases to trimming and J lost 4 bases, with 5 bases between them. This CDR3 is built from 11 residues. The germline CDR1 and CDR2 sequences are PRHDT and FYEKMQ (reference sequence). CDR3 sequence: CASSILETQYF. CDR3 sequence (DNA): TGTGCCAGCAGCATCCTAGAGACCCAGTACTTC.

V usage is TRBV6-5 and J usage is TRBJ1-2, with D perhaps TRBD1 (6 bases). The V gene lost 0 bases and the J gene lost 8 bases, with 16 bases spanning the gap. Per the germline V gene, CDR1 is MNHEY and CDR2 is SVGAGI. The CDR3 runs to 15 residues. This CDR3 reads CASSYSGGRVSGYTF. CDR3 in DNA: TGTGCCAGCAGTTACTCCGGGGGGCGCGTCTCCGGCTACACCTTC.

The chain combines TRBV20-1 with TRBJ2-5; 8 positions agree with TRBD2. The CDR3 loop spans 14 amino acids. Germline loops: CDR1 DFQATT, CDR2 SNEGSKA (reference sequence). CDR3 protein: CRAPSAGGKRTQYF. Here the CDR3 DNA reads TGCAGGGCTCCCTCGGCGGGGGGCAAGCGGACCCAGTACTTC.

This clonotype has only a few counts. The V call is TRBV24-1, the J call TRBJ1-5; maybe TRBD1 (6 bases). Germline-derived CDR1 and CDR2 are KGHDR and SFDVKD. V was shortened by 9 bases and J by 1 base, with 15 bases between the two germline ends. This CDR3 contains 15 residues. The chain's CDR3 is CATAARGGSNQPQHF. For the CDR3, the DNA is TGTGCCACCGCAGCCAGGGGCGGAAGCAATCAGCCCCAGCATTTT.

The chain has TRBV11-2 and TRBJ2-1; D perhaps matches TRBD2 (6 bases). Germline V gene lookup returns CDR1 SGHAT and CDR2 FQNNGV. V lost 6 bases and J lost 6, with 15 bases in between. The CDR3 consists of 14 residues. CDR3 sequence reads: CASRPGSGGNEQFF. The CDR3 DNA reads as TGTGCCAGCAGGCCCGGTTCCGGGGGCAATGAGCAGTTCTTC.

The rearrangement links TRBV3-1 to TRBJ2-2; 8 bases align to TRBD2. This CDR3 is built from 14 residues. Germline loops: CDR1 LGHDT, CDR2 YNNKEL (reference sequence). V was clipped by 4 bases and J by 6 bases; unmatched bases: 4. CDR3 sequence (DNA): TGTGCCAGCAGCCTACATAGCGGGGCCGGGGAGCTGTTTTTT. This gives the protein CASSLHSGAGELFF. The complete variable domain, with remaining parts taken from reference TRBV3-1 and TRBJ2-2, reads DTAVSQTPKYLVTQMGNDKSIKCEQNLGHDTMYWYKQDSKKFLKIMFSYNNKELIINETVPNRFSPKSPDKAHLNLHINSLELGDSAVYFCASSLHSGAGELFFGEGSRLTVL.

This chain joins TRBV3-1 and TRBJ2-1; 7 nucleotides line up with TRBD2. The CDR3 has 11 amino acids. Germline V gene data show CDR1 as LGHDT and CDR2 as YNNKEL (reference sequence). The ends lost 3 bases at V and 10 bases at J; junction bases unmatched: 0. CDR3 protein: CASSQTSEQFF. CDR3 DNA: TGTGCCAGCAGCCAGACTAGCGAGCAGTTCTTC.

This clonotype was counted a few times. The rearrangement links TRBV5-6 to TRBJ2-5; the D call may be TRBD1 or TRBD2 (5 bases each). Germline V CDR1 and CDR2: SGHDT, YYEEEE. Trimming pared 4 bases from V and 5 bases from J, leaving 18 bases between. The length of the CDR3 is 15 residues. This CDR3 reads CASSPGPGPRETQYF. As DNA, the CDR3 is TGTGCCAGCAGCCCCGGACCGGGACCGAGGGAGACCCAGTACTTC.

This clonotype was observed a few times. This chain joins TRBV5-1 and TRBJ2-2, with TRBD1 matching over 7 bases. Germline lookup yields CDR1 SGHRS and CDR2 YFSETQ. The CDR3 length is 16 residues. V dropped 8 bases and J dropped 5; count of bases not matched to a gene: 15. CDR3 sequence reads: CASTTGALVGTGELFF. DNA of the CDR3: TGCGCCAGTACCACAGGGGCCCTCGTAGGAACCGGGGAGCTGTTTTTT. The full variable domain, with the rest looked up from reference TRBV5-1 and TRBJ2-2, is KAGVTQTPRYLIKTRGQQVTLSCSPISGHRSVSWYQQTPGQGLQFLFEYFSETQRNKGNFPGRFSGRQFSNSRSEMNVSTLELGDSALYLCASTTGALVGTGELFFGEGSRLTVL.

This clonotype has a handful of counts. This chain joins TRBV7-3 and TRBJ2-2, with D maybe TRBD1 (6 bases). CDR1 and CDR2 (germline): SGHTA, FQGTGA. This CDR3 has 17 amino acids. V shed 5 bases and J shed 1 base, with 17 bases lying between them. CDR3: CASSLGRQGWNTGELFF. The CDR3 DNA sequence: TGTGCCAGCAGCCTAGGTCGCCAGGGGTGGAACACCGGGGAGCTGTTTTTT.

This clonotype was detected a few times. CDR3 coding DNA: TGTGCCAGCAGTGAACTGGACGTGGGTGCCCACGAGCAGTACTTC. This gives the protein CASSELDVGAHEQYF. J is TRBJ2-7 and V is TRBV6-1, with D unclear. Germline values: CDR1 MNHNS, CDR2 SASEGT. The V end was cut by 2 bases, the J end by 5 bases, with 16 bases between. The CDR3 runs 15 residues.

The chain has TRBV20-1 and TRBJ1-5; D may be TRBD1 (5 bases). V was pared by 0 bases and J by 0 bases, with 6 bases between. Germline values: CDR1 DFQATT, CDR2 SNEGSKA (reference sequence). The CDR3 length is 14 residues. In DNA form, the CDR3 reads TGCAGTGCTAGAGACGGACATAGCAATCAGCCCCAGCATTTT. Translation gives CSARDGHSNQPQHF.

This clonotype was seen ten or more times. The chain joins TRBV4-2 to TRBJ2-6, with D maybe TRBD2 (5 bases). The ends were cut back, 1 base at V and 2 bases at J, with 12 bases in the middle. Germline CDR1 LGHNA, CDR2 YNFKEQ. CDR3 size: 17 residues. The CDR3 DNA sequence: TGTGCCAGCAGCCAAGGGACCTGGGGAGCTGGGGCCAACGTCCTGACTTTC. It encodes CASSQGTWGAGANVLTF.

The chain carries TRBV20-1 and TRBJ2-7; D may be TRBD2 (5 bases). Trimming took off 1 base at V and 6 bases at J, with 10 bases between the two ends. The CDR3 is 12 residues long. Germline CDR1 is DFQATT and CDR2 is SNEGSKA (reference sequence). Here the CDR3 DNA reads TGCAGTGCTAGAGGACTAACAAGCGAGCAGTACTTC. It specifies CSARGLTSEQYF.

CDR3 nucleotide sequence: TGTGCCAGCTCACCCCAGGGGCCTAATTCACCCCTCCACTTT. Its protein product is CASSPQGPNSPLHF. The chain carries TRBV18 and TRBJ1-6; possible D gene TRBD1, 6 bases. CDR1 is KGHSH, CDR2 LQKENI, per germline. The CDR3 consists of 14 residues. Trimming stripped 3 bases from V and 6 bases from J, with 9 bases between.